This is a list of T cell receptor beta chains from one sample in a study of metastatic and nonmetastatic thyroid tumors. TCRdb reanalyzed the PCR reads with MiXCR. This sample carries tens of thousands of clones, about 3.8% of them seen once, and the ten largest clones take about 20%. The specimen sequenced was blood. The receptors shown here come from a female donor with papillary thyroid cancer or a benign thyroid nodule (not recorded which). Some clones in this sample may be carry-over from other donors' samples. The CDR3 runs from the conserved cysteine through the conserved F or W.

V: TRBV6-4; J: TRBJ2-1; CDR3: CASSALGQRSYNEQFF
V: TRBV28; J: TRBJ1-1; CDR3: CASRTIHLNTEAFF
V: TRBV2; J: TRBJ2-7; CDR3: CAGRGLSYEQYF
V: TRBV6-5; J: TRBJ1-1; CDR3: CASSYSEGPFGGAFF
V: TRBV19; J: TRBJ1-5; CDR3: CASSMAHRDQPQHF
V: TRBV6-2/TRBV6-3; J: TRBJ2-1; CDR3: CASSVGGLAERNEQLF
V: TRBV12-3/TRBV12-4; J: TRBJ2-2; CDR3: CVSIKTGNTGELFF
V: TRBV20-1; J: TRBJ1-5; CDR3: CSAAPLTGDQPQHF
V: TRBV19; J: TRBJ1-2; CDR3: CASKQTGGYTF
V: TRBV2; J: TRBJ2-7; CDR3: CASRRASEQYF
V: TRBV2; J: TRBJ2-2; CDR3: CASRRQKAAGELFF
V: TRBV4-1; J: TRBJ2-5; CDR3: CASSLGLLQETQYF
V: TRBV27; J: TRBJ2-2; CDR3: CASSLAGVHRSTGELFF
V: TRBV7-8; J: TRBJ1-6; CDR3: CASSLVGQNNSPLHF
V: TRBV13; J: TRBJ1-2; CDR3: CASSRPSGDGYTF
V: TRBV7-9; J: TRBJ2-7; CDR3: CASNGQGHYEQYF
V: TRBV27; J: TRBJ2-1; CDR3: CASSQNLGNEQFF
V: TRBV4-1; J: TRBJ1-2; CDR3: CASSQGDRDYGYTF
V: TRBV27; J: TRBJ2-7; CDR3: CSSSLFLSLSYEQYF
V: TRBV28; J: TRBJ2-7; CDR3: CASSTPGQAIYEQYF
V: TRBV12-3/TRBV12-4; J: TRBJ2-5; CDR3: CASSHGIQETQYF
V: TRBV7-2; J: TRBJ1-5; CDR3: CANILLGPASNQPQHF
V: TRBV6-2/TRBV6-3; J: TRBJ2-7; CDR3: CATTSGRSYEQYF
V: TRBV6-2/TRBV6-3; J: TRBJ2-5; CDR3: CASSSGTERVETQYF
V: TRBV30; J: TRBJ2-5; CDR3: CAWTRWGDETQYF
V: TRBV6-1; J: TRBJ2-2; CDR3: CATPRTSGNGELFF
V: TRBV28; J: TRBJ1-2; CDR3: CASSLGTGYGYTF
V: TRBV30; J: TRBJ1-5; CDR3: CAWSVGTGRYQPQHF
V: TRBV6-1; J: TRBJ1-5; CDR3: CASSDARLRQPQHF
V: TRBV5-1; J: TRBJ1-3; CDR3: CASSLGTVGNTIYF
V: TRBV7-8; J: TRBJ2-5; CDR3: CASSLVSTGSAAETQYF
V: TRBV6-1; J: TRBJ1-2; CDR3: CASIRDSNYGYTF
V: TRBV6-1; J: TRBJ2-6; CDR3: CASLRGRAYSGANVLTF
V: TRBV2; J: TRBJ1-5; CDR3: CASLDRIGGSNQPQHF
V: TRBV7-7; J: TRBJ2-2; CDR3: CASSLAIGTGELFF
V: TRBV5-1; J: TRBJ2-2; CDR3: CASSLGLPGTGELFF
V: TRBV5-1; J: TRBJ2-7; CDR3: CASSRTVTYEQYF
V: TRBV6-1; J: TRBJ2-7; CDR3: CASRRGTSDAYEQYF
V: TRBV6-6; J: TRBJ1-1; CDR3: CASSYVGTGNTEAFF
V: TRBV9; J: TRBJ2-3; CDR3: CASSVGERGADTQYF
V: TRBV10-3; J: TRBJ1-2; CDR3: CAISGAANNYGYTF
V: TRBV28; J: TRBJ1-2; CDR3: CASSPPGQGGMLTSYTF
V: TRBV6-1; J: TRBJ2-7; CDR3: CASSSKLAGVYEQYF
V: TRBV3-1; J: TRBJ1-2; CDR3: CASSSGTGQGYTF
V: TRBV20-1; J: TRBJ2-7; CDR3: CSASGGGTYEQYF
V: TRBV24-1; J: TRBJ2-3; CDR3: CATSDPSGRGKTDTQYF
V: TRBV19; J: TRBJ2-7; CDR3: CASSNNGRDEQYF
V: TRBV5-1; J: TRBJ1-2; CDR3: CASSEGTGGQTYGYTF
V: TRBV6-1; J: TRBJ2-1; CDR3: CASIPPGQGGGEQFF
V: TRBV20-1; J: TRBJ1-4; CDR3: CSAREQGQGFEKLFF
V: TRBV20-1; J: TRBJ1-2; CDR3: CSARTGVGYGYTF